The 9 T cell receptor beta chains presented below share a single source sample, sequenced in a study of T cells in Graves' hyperthyroidism and ophthalmopathy. Using RNA transcripts as the source, TCR beta CDR3 regions were amplified. The HTBI set primed first-round TCR CDR3 RT-PCR. MiXCR, applied by TCRdb to the multiplex PCR reads, yields one record per CDR3 protein. The sample holds approximately 420,000 distinct CDR3 sequences; 15% are singletons and the top ten take approximately 29%. The specimen was blood. These receptors all stem from a woman aged 25 to 39 with Graves' hyperthyroidism.

This clonotype has a handful of counts. This chain links TRBV20-1 with TRBJ2-5; no definite D call. V was trimmed by 5 bases and J by 3 bases, leaving 10 bases between them. Germline CDR1 DFQATT, CDR2 SNEGSKA (reference sequence). The CDR3 is 12 residues long. Here the CDR3 reads CSAPRREETQYF. The CDR3 region has the DNA TGCAGTGCTCCCCGGAGAGAAGAGACCCAGTACTTC.

This clonotype came up a few times. This sequence joins TRBV24-1 and TRBJ1-5, with D unclear. The CDR3 contains 15 residues. Trimming stripped 2 bases from V and 5 bases from J, with 12 bases between. Germline CDR1 KGHDR, CDR2 SFDVKD. The CDR3 reads CATSDSSQVHQPQHF. For the CDR3, the DNA is TGTGCCACCAGTGATTCATCCCAGGTACATCAGCCCCAGCATTTT.

This clonotype was found many times. The V gene is TRBV28, the J gene TRBJ1-5; 10 bases line up with TRBD1. V was pared by 9 bases and J by 7 bases, with 21 bases of the junction left unmatched. CDR3 length: 18 residues. Per the germline V gene, CDR1 is MDHEN and CDR2 is SYDVKM. The CDR3 sequence is CASIDNWGDRGHGQPQHF. The DNA of the CDR3 is TGTGCCAGTATCGACAATTGGGGCGACAGGGGGCACGGGCAGCCCCAGCATTTT. Looking up the rest from reference TRBV28 and TRBJ1-5 gives the full variable domain: DVKVTQSSRYLVKRTGEKVFLECVQDMDHENMFWYRQDPGLGLRLIYFSYDVKMKEKGDIPEGYSVSREKKERFSLILESASTNQTSMYLCASIDNWGDRGHGQPQHFGDGTRLSIL.

A few counts support this clonotype. The rearrangement links TRBV28 to TRBJ1-5, with no clear D. The CDR3 is 16 amino acids. Trimming pared 1 base from V and 0 bases from J, leaving 10 bases between. CDR1 is MDHEN, CDR2 SYDVKM, per germline. The CDR3 DNA follows: TGTGCCAGCAGTTTATCTAGGGCCGTTAGCAATCAGCCCCAGCATTTT. It codes for CASSLSRAVSNQPQHF.

This clonotype was seen repeatedly, ten times or more. The chain joins TRBV3-1 to TRBJ2-1, with D uncertain. Trimming stripped 1 base from V and 10 bases from J, with 17 bases between. The CDR3 extends over 15 amino acids. Looked up from germline, CDR1 is LGHDT and CDR2 is YNNKEL (reference sequence). CDR3 DNA: TGTGCCAGCAGCCAAGCCCAGATTGGAGTGTCAGAGCAGTTCTTC. It is translated as CASSQAQIGVSEQFF.

This clonotype was counted a few times. The chain uses TRBV3-1 and TRBJ2-3; 14 bases are shared with TRBD2. Germline loops: CDR1 LGHDT, CDR2 YNNKEL (reference sequence). The CDR3 is 17 amino acids. V lost 4 bases, J lost 3 bases, and 6 bases stayed unmatched. CDR3 loop: CASSPRLAGGRTDTQYF. For the CDR3, the DNA is TGTGCCAGCAGCCCCCGACTAGCGGGAGGGCGAACAGATACGCAGTATTTT.

V gene TRBV5-1 combines with J gene TRBJ2-7; TRBD1 matches at 8 bases. V gave up 3 bases and J gave up 2 bases; unmatched junction bases: 7. Germline V CDR1 and CDR2: SGHRS, YFSETQ. CDR3 length: 15 residues. The DNA of the CDR3 is TGCGCCAGCAGCTCGGGGCCAGGGGGCCCCTACGAGCAGTACTTC. Its translation is CASSSGPGGPYEQYF.

This clonotype was counted only a few times. This rearrangement joins TRBV20-1 to TRBJ2-1; tentative D call: TRBD2 (7 bases). Germline CDR1 is DFQATT and CDR2 is SNEGSKA (reference sequence). The CDR3 covers 16 residues. The V gene lost 0 bases and the J gene lost 5 bases, with 17 bases spanning the gap. CDR3 region: CSARDPWGGANNEQFF. CDR3 nucleotide sequence: TGCAGTGCTAGAGATCCGTGGGGGGGCGCCAACAATGAGCAGTTCTTC.

This clonotype has a count of ten or more. The genes are TRBV28 and TRBJ2-7, with D possibly being TRBD1 (6 bases). V was trimmed by 7 bases and J by 2 bases, leaving 9 bases between them. The CDR3 has 12 amino acids. Germline loops: CDR1 MDHEN, CDR2 SYDVKM. The CDR3 spells CASNKGAYEQYF. As DNA, the CDR3 is TGTGCCAGCAATAAGGGGGCCTACGAGCAGTACTTC.